This TCR beta chain derives from a study of T cell repertoires in ileal Crohn's disease. Study-wide background: Surgery for a complication: stricturing in about 61%, penetrating in roughly 40%.

Sequencing used immunoSEQ multiplex PCR; TCRdb keeps in-frame clones, though not all of them. The repertoire holds roughly 60,000 clones, with less than 90% as singletons. Time point described: neoterminal ileum biopsy at postoperative endoscopy, about 6 months after surgery. The CDR3 spans 14 residues. CDR1 and CDR2 (germline): MNHEY, SMNVEV (reference sequence). V shed 4 bases, J shed 9 bases, and the junction held 5 bases outside the gene matches. The J gene is TRBJ1-6, the V gene TRBV27; 8 bases map to TRBD1. The receptor comes from an adult with Crohn's disease. Sequencing input: ileal tissue. CDR3 bases: TGTGCCAGCAGTTCCGGACAGGGACCTTCACCCCTCCACTTT. It is translated as CASSSGQGPSPLHF.